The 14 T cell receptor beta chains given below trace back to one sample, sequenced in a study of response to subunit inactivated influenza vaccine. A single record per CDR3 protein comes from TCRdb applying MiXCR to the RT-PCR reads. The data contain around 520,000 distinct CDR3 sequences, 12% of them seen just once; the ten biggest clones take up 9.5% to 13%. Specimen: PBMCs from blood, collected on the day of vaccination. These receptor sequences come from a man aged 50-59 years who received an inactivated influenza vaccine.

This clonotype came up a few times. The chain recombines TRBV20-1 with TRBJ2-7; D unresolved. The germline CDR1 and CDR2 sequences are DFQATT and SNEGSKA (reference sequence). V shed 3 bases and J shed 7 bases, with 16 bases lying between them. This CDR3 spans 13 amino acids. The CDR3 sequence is CSARDGFGMEQYF. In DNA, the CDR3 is TGCAGTGCTAGGGACGGATTTGGGATGGAGCAGTACTTC.

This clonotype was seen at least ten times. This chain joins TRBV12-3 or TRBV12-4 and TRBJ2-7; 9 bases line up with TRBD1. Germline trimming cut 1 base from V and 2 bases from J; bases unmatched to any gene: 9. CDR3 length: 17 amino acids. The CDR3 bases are TGTGCCAGCAGTTTAGGATGGGGGGACAGGGTTACCTACGAGCAGTACTTC. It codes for CASSLGWGDRVTYEQYF.

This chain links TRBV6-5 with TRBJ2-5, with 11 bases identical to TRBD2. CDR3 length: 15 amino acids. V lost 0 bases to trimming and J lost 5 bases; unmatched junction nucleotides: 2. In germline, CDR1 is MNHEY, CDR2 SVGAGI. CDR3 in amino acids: CASSYSPSGGETQYF. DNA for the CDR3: TGTGCCAGCAGTTACTCGCCTAGCGGGGGGGAGACCCAGTACTTC.

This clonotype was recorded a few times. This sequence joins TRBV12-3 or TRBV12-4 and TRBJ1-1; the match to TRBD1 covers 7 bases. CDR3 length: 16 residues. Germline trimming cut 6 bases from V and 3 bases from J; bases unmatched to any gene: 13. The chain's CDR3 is CASSPNKGQGDTEAFF. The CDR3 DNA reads TGTGCCAGCAGCCCTAATAAGGGGCAGGGGGACACTGAAGCTTTCTTT.

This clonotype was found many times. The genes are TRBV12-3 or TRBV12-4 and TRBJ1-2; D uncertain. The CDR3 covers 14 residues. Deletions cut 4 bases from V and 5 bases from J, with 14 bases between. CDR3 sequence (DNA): TGTGCCAGCAGTTCGACTCCGGGAACTTATGGCTACACCTTC. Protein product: CASSSTPGTYGYTF.

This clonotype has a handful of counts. This CDR3 is CASSRGLAGVLETQYF. In DNA, the CDR3 is TGTGCCAGCAGTAGGGGACTAGCGGGAGTCTTAGAGACCCAGTACTTC. The V and J genes are TRBV12-3 or TRBV12-4 and TRBJ2-5, with TRBD2 identical over 14 bases. The CDR3 is 16 residues long. Trimming removed 5 bases from V and 4 bases from J; junction bases left unmatched: 6.

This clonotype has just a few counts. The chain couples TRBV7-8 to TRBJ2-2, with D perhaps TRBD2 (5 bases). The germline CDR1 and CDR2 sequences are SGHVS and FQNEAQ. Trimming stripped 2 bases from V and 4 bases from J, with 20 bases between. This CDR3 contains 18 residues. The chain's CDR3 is CASSLNPLGGRVTGELFF. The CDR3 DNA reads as TGTGCCAGCAGCTTAAACCCCCTAGGAGGCCGAGTCACCGGGGAGCTGTTTTTT.

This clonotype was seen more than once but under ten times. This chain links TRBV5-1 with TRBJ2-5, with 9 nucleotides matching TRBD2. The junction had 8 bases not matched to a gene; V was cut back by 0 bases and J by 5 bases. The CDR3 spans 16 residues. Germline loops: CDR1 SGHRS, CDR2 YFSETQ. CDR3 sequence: CASSLALAGKRETQYF. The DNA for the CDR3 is TGCGCCAGCAGCTTGGCCCTAGCGGGAAAACGGGAGACCCAGTACTTC.

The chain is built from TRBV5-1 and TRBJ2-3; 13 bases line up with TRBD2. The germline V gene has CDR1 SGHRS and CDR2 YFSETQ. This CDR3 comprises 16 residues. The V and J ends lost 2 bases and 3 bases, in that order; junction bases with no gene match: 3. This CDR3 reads CASSLQGLAGTDTQYF. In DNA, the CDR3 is TGCGCCAGCAGCTTACAGGGACTAGCGGGGACAGATACGCAGTATTTT.

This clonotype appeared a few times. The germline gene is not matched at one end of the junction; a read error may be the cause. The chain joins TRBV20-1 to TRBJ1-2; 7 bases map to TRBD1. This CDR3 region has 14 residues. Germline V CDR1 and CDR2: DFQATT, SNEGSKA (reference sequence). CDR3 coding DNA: TGCAGTGCTAGAGTCCCCAGGGGGAACTATGGCTACACTTTC. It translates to CSARVPRGNYGYTF.

CDR3 DNA: TGCGCCAGCAGCTTTCAGGGCGTCTACACCTTC. Residues: CASSFQGVYTF. The chain uses TRBV5-1 and TRBJ1-2; a weak D match, TRBD1 (5 bases). Germline lookup yields CDR1 SGHRS and CDR2 YFSETQ. Trimming cost V 2 bases and J 10 bases, with 9 bases left between them. The CDR3 contains 11 residues.

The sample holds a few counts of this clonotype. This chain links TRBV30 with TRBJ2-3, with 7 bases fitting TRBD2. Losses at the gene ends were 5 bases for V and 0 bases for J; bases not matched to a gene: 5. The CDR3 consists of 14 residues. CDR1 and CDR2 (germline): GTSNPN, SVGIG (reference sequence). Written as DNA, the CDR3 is TGTGCCTGGGGGAGGGGACTGAGCACAGATACGCAGTATTTT. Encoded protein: CAWGRGLSTDTQYF. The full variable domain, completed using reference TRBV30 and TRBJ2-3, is SQTIHQWPATLVQPVGSPLSLECTVEGTSNPNLYWYRQAAGRGLQLLFYSVGIGQISSEVPQNLSASRPQDRQFILSSKKLLLSDSGFYLCAWGRGLSTDTQYFGPGTRLTVL.

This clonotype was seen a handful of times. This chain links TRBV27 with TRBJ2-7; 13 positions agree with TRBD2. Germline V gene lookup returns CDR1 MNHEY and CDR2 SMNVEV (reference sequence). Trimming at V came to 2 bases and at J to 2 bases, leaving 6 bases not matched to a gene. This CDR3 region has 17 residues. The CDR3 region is CASSLTLGTSGAYEQYF. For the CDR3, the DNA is TGTGCCAGCAGTTTAACCTTGGGGACTAGCGGGGCCTACGAGCAGTACTTC.

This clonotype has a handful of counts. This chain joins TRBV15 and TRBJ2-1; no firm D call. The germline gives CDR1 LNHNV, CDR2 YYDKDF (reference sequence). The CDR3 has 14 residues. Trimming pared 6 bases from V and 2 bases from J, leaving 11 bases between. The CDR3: CATRVTPPYNEQFF. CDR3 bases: TGTGCCACCAGAGTGACCCCTCCCTACAATGAGCAGTTCTTC.